The clone carrying this TCR beta chain was detected ten times or more. Its antigen is unknown. This sample was taken from a study of T-cell reconstitution after alpha-beta-depleted transplantation in children. Findings and caveats of the study: Approximately two months post-transplant, alpha-beta T cells reportedly originated from several hundred expanded graft clones. Newly produced T cells mostly provided counts and TCRbeta diversity after one year, as hyperexpanded clones declined.

The germline V and J ends were trimmed by 4 bases and 0 bases, with 18 bases remaining between them. This CDR3 comprises 18 residues. Per the germline V gene, CDR1 is KGHDR and CDR2 is SFDVKD. During its preparation, the TCRbeta library received unique molecular identifiers. TCRdb used MiXCR to reprocess the PCR reads, holding one entry per CDR3 protein. The table shows 150,000 to 250,000 distinct CDR3 sequences, with 6.3% occurring only once. Material: PBMCs, obtained before TCRalphabeta/CD19-depleted stem cell transplant. The chain links TRBV24-1 to TRBJ2-1; tentative D call: TRBD2 (6 bases). This TCR derives from a girl in the first two years of life with combined immunodeficiency, due to receive a stem cell transplant. CDR3 region: CATSERPSSASSYNEQFF. For the CDR3, the DNA is TGTGCCACCAGTGAACGCCCCTCTAGCGCGAGCTCCTACAATGAGCAGTTCTTC.